Each of the 23 T cell receptor beta chains below was sequenced from the same sample in a study of blood T cell repertoires in COVID-19. Clones were sequenced by immunoSEQ multiplex PCR, and TCRdb holds only the in-frame ones, with some missing. The sample includes some 160,000 clones, roughly 80% of them seen just once. The specimen sequenced was peripheral blood. The receptors stem from a man aged 45 to 65 with active or convalescent COVID-19.

The chain links TRBV9 to TRBJ2-1; weak D call: TRBD1 (7 bases). CDR3 length: 16 residues. The V end was cut by 4 bases, the J end by 7 bases, with 21 bases between. Per the germline V gene, CDR1 is SGDLS and CDR2 is YYNGEE. CDR3 protein: CASSLRTHQGGNEQFF. The CDR3 DNA reads as TGTGCCAGCAGCCTGAGGACACACCAGGGGGGTAATGAGCAGTTCTTC.

V usage is TRBV24-1 and J usage is TRBJ2-2; maybe TRBD2 (6 bases). With 2 bases removed from V and 5 bases from J, the gap between germline ends came to 14 bases. Germline lookup yields CDR1 KGHDR and CDR2 SFDVKD. This CDR3 comprises 16 residues. CDR3: CATSDSRERRTGELFF. The CDR3 DNA follows: TGTGCCACCAGTGATTCCCGGGAGCGAAGGACCGGGGAGCTGTTTTTT.

The chain employs TRBV6-5 and TRBJ1-1, with 10 bases that match TRBD1. CDR1 and CDR2 from the germline V gene are MNHEY and SVGAGI. CDR3 length equals 15 residues. Unmatched junction bases numbered 6, after V lost 4 bases and J lost 4 bases. CDR3 region: CASSSGTGAVTEAFF. CDR3 in DNA: TGTGCCAGCAGTTCTGGGACAGGGGCGGTCACTGAAGCTTTCTTT.

The rearrangement joins TRBV27 to TRBJ2-4; TRBD2 agrees at 8 bases. The germline gives CDR1 MNHEY, CDR2 SMNVEV (reference sequence). The CDR3 spans 18 residues. The V gene end was trimmed by 5 bases and the J gene end by 3 bases; junction bases not matched to a gene: 15. CDR3 sequence (DNA): TGTGCCAGCAGTCCGACAGACCAAGCGGGAGACGACAAAAACATTCAGTACTTC. Protein product: CASSPTDQAGDDKNIQYF.

J is TRBJ1-5 and V is TRBV24-1; D not certain. The V end was cut by 12 bases, the J end by 0 bases, with 11 bases between. Germline V gene data show CDR1 as KGHDR and CDR2 as SFDVKD. This CDR3 spans 13 amino acids. This CDR3 reads CAPPEDSNQPQHF. The CDR3 DNA is TGTGCCCCCCCCGAGGATAGCAATCAGCCCCAGCATTTT.

The chain combines TRBV9 with TRBJ1-1; tentatively, D is TRBD1 (5 bases). The length of the CDR3 is 14 residues. Looked up from germline, CDR1 is SGDLS and CDR2 is YYNGEE. V was trimmed by 0 bases and J by 2 bases, leaving 8 bases between them. The CDR3 is CASSVDQGNTEAFF. CDR3 coding DNA: TGTGCCAGCAGCGTAGATCAGGGAAACACTGAAGCTTTCTTT.

This clone has a handful of counts. This CDR3 is CAAAGGNNSPLHF. The CDR3 DNA follows: TGTGCTGCCGCGGGTGGTAATAATTCACCCCTCCACTTT. The rearrangement links TRBV12-3 or TRBV12-4 to TRBJ1-6; D not certain. The CDR3 extends over 13 amino acids.

This clone turned up a few times. The V call is TRBV19, the J call TRBJ2-2, with 9 nucleotides matching TRBD1. Germline CDR1 LNHDA, CDR2 SQIVND (reference sequence). After removal of 4 bases from V and 5 bases from J, the junction contained 8 bases not matched to a gene. This CDR3 spans 16 amino acids. CDR3 DNA sequence: TGTGCCAGTAGTACAACAGGGGGCTTTGGGACCGGGGAGCTGTTTTTT. This gives the protein CASSTTGGFGTGELFF.

The rearrangement links TRBV7-9 to TRBJ1-2; weak D call: TRBD1 (5 bases). Germline V CDR1 and CDR2: SEHNR, FQNEAQ (reference sequence). There are 15 residues in the CDR3. V was clipped by 2 bases and J by 5 bases, with 15 bases between them. CDR3 sequence: CASSLQGQKGYGYTF. As DNA, the CDR3 is TGTGCCAGCAGCTTACAGGGTCAGAAGGGTTATGGCTACACCTTC.

In regard to this clone: One junction end disagrees with the germline gene, perhaps due to a read error. CDR3 sequence: CATSAGGGTGELFF. In DNA, the CDR3 is TGTGCCACTAGTGCGGGAGGCGGCACCGGGGAGCTGTTTTTT. The chain recombines TRBV19 with TRBJ2-2; 8 bases are a match to TRBD2. The length of the CDR3 is 14 residues. CDR1 and CDR2 (germline): LNHDA, SQIVND (reference sequence).

This rearrangement joins TRBV6-5 to TRBJ2-5; 9 bases are a match to TRBD1. The V gene's germline CDR1 is MNHEY and CDR2 SVGAGI. This CDR3 is 15 amino acids long. The trim removed 7 bases at V and 5 bases at J, leaving 11 bases unmatched. CDR3: CASNQQGAPRETQYF. As DNA, the CDR3 is TGTGCCAGCAACCAACAGGGGGCGCCCCGGGAGACCCAGTACTTC.

The CDR3 coding sequence is TGCGCCAGCTCACACCGACTAGCGGGAGTAGAGACCCAGTACTTC. It is translated as CASSHRLAGVETQYF. The chain is built from TRBV4-1 and TRBJ2-5, with 12 bases matching TRBD2. In germline, CDR1 is MGHRA, CDR2 YSYEKL. V trimming: 8 bases; J trimming: 4 bases; junction bases outside the gene matches: 8. The CDR3 length is 15 residues.

V and J are TRBV28 and TRBJ2-5; a weak D match, TRBD1 (5 bases). V lost 2 bases, J lost 2 bases, and 15 bases lay in between. This CDR3 has 16 amino acids. Germline-derived CDR1 and CDR2 are MDHEN and SYDVKM. The CDR3 spells CASSLMGWSGQETQYF. The CDR3 coding sequence is TGTGCCAGCAGTTTAATGGGGTGGTCAGGGCAAGAGACCCAGTACTTC.

The gene calls are TRBV9 and TRBJ2-5, with 9 nucleotides matching TRBD1. Per germline, CDR1 SGDLS and CDR2 YYNGEE. V dropped 4 bases and J dropped 4; count of bases not matched to a gene: 8. The CDR3 runs 15 residues. CDR3 sequence reads: CASSLRGQGRETQYF. Written as DNA, the CDR3 is TGTGCCAGCAGCCTCCGGGGACAGGGAAGAGAGACCCAGTACTTC.

A few counts support this clone. This chain joins TRBV28 and TRBJ1-5; the match to TRBD1 covers 10 bases. The CDR3 totals 17 residues. V gave up 0 bases and J gave up 6 bases; unmatched junction bases: 8. CDR1 MDHEN and CDR2 SYDVKM come from the germline V gene. CDR3 protein: CASSLWGGQGLSQPQHF. DNA of the CDR3: TGTGCCAGCAGTTTATGGGGGGGACAGGGGTTAAGTCAGCCCCAGCATTTT.

The chain has TRBV5-4 and TRBJ2-6, with D possibly TRBD1 on 6 matching bases. The CDR3 consists of 15 residues. With 5 bases removed from V and 3 bases from J, the gap between germline ends came to 12 bases. Germline assignment: CDR1 SGHNT and CDR2 YYREEE (reference sequence). The CDR3 DNA is TGTGCCAGCAGGGTACAGGGAAGTGGGGCCAACGTCCTGACTTTC. Protein product: CASRVQGSGANVLTF.

The chain links TRBV28 to TRBJ1-4, with a possible D match to TRBD1 (5 bases). The germline V and J ends were trimmed by 5 bases and 0 bases, with 13 bases remaining between them. This CDR3 region has 16 residues. In germline, CDR1 is MDHEN, CDR2 SYDVKM. CDR3 nucleotides: TGTGCCAGCAGTCCCCCAGGGCAGGCAACTAATGAAAAACTGTTTTTT. Translation: CASSPPGQATNEKLFF.

This rearrangement joins TRBV9 to TRBJ2-1, with D possibly matching TRBD2 (6 bases). CDR1 is SGDLS and CDR2 is YYNGEE in the germline V gene. V lost 4 bases and J lost 2, with 13 bases in between. The CDR3 is 15 amino acids. This CDR3 is CASSLSGETYNEQFF. The CDR3, as DNA: TGTGCCAGCAGCCTTAGCGGAGAAACCTACAATGAGCAGTTCTTC.

V and J are TRBV9 and TRBJ2-3, with 11 nucleotides matching TRBD2. The CDR3 has 16 amino acids. The J segment lost 2 bases and the V segment lost 0 bases, leaving 2 bases of the junction unmatched. Germline V gene data show CDR1 as SGDLS and CDR2 as YYNGEE. The CDR3 reads CASSVVGLAATDTQYF. CDR3 coding DNA: TGTGCCAGCAGCGTAGTGGGACTAGCGGCCACAGATACGCAGTATTTT.

This clone was observed a single time. This chain uses TRBV30 with TRBJ1-3; TRBD1 is a possible D gene (6 bases). Trimming removed 3 bases at V and 0 bases at J, with 9 bases between. Germline V gives CDR1 GTSNPN, CDR2 SVGIG (reference sequence). The CDR3 is 14 amino acids. CDR3 DNA sequence: TGTGCCTGGAGGACAGGATTCTCTGGAAACACCATATATTTT. Protein: CAWRTGFSGNTIYF.

The V and J genes are TRBV3-1 (or the pseudogene TRBV3-2) and TRBJ1-1; 8 positions match TRBD1. V lost 2 bases, J lost 4 bases, and 3 bases stayed unmatched. CDR1 is LGHDT and CDR2 is YNNKEL in the germline V gene (reference sequence). CDR3 length: 14 amino acids. The CDR3 loop is CASSQRTGFTEAFF. The CDR3 DNA follows: TGTGCCAGCAGCCAACGGACAGGGTTCACTGAAGCTTTCTTT.

CDR3: CASSRRTGEAGELFF. In DNA form, the CDR3 reads TGTGCCAGCAGTCGAAGGACAGGGGAGGCCGGGGAGCTGTTTTTT. The rearrangement links TRBV7-3 to TRBJ2-2; 9 positions agree with TRBD1. Germline CDR1 reads SGHTA; CDR2 reads FQGTGA. V was clipped by 6 bases and J by 6 bases; unmatched bases: 8. CDR3 size: 15 residues.

This clone was recorded only once. The chain uses TRBV5-1 and TRBJ2-6; 10 nucleotides agree with TRBD2. This CDR3 comprises 18 residues. Germline CDR1 is SGHRS and CDR2 is YFSETQ. V was pared by 4 bases and J by 1 base, with 8 bases of the junction left unmatched. CDR3 protein: CASSGRLAGLSGANVLTF. CDR3 coding DNA: TGCGCCAGCAGCGGAAGACTAGCGGGCCTTTCTGGGGCCAACGTCCTGACTTTC.